What follows describes a single T cell receptor beta chain. The target of this receptor is not known. The junction departs from germline at one end; a sequencing error may be responsible. This entry belongs to a study of blood T cells in healthy people across ages (dated by TCRdb to between 2015 and 2016). For context, the study as a whole: In model experiments, template switching captured about one uniquely barcoded TCR beta cDNA molecule for every two T cells. Four age groups were formed from the donors: young (average 16 years), middle-aged (roughly 38), aged (about 62) and long-lived (around 82). To track age-related changes in TCR beta repertoire diversity, the study relied on deep sequencing normalized with unique cDNA molecular identifiers. Two additional independent replicas of 1 million unique cDNA reads from the same blood draw were analyzed for two donors (one aged 18 to 30 and one aged 80 or older).

The germline V gene (reference sequence) specifies SEHNR as CDR1 and FQNEAQ as CDR2. The CDR3 numbers 17 residues from cysteine through phenylalanine. Just the 51-base CDR3 DNA is kept, in frame starting at base 1. The method behind the library was 5' RACE. For sequencing, an Illumina HiSeq 2500 was employed. The second PCR ran for roughly 7 to 11 cycles and used a J-beta primer mix along with a sample-barcoded 5' primer. A template-switch 5' adaptor carrying 12 random nucleotides introduced a unique molecular identifier onto each TCR beta cDNA molecule. Each sample yielded at least 2.5 million CDR3-containing paired-end reads. First-strand cDNA was synthesized from all RNA with the Mint cDNA synthesis kit, primed by a TRBC-specific oligonucleotide. Following uracil-DNA glycosylase treatment, all cDNA underwent a first 18-cycle PCR with the universal primers M1SS and BC2_uni_R. Processing in the source paper ran as follows. Normalization of each sample was performed by random selection of 1 million high-quality reads, each carrying a distinct molecular identifier. Reads sharing molecular identifiers were discarded rather than binned into consensus sequences. MiTCR, set to a Q25 quality threshold and the strictest error-elimination algorithm, was used for CDR3 identification, clonotype clustering and error correction. A nonparametric unseen species model with Euler transformation was used to estimate a lower bound on total TCR beta diversity. TCRdb reprocessed the public reads (quality trimming at Q25 with fastp, clone calling with MiXCR) and kept in-frame beta chains. CDR3 protein sequences are deduplicated, and each keeps its most common genes and DNA. These V and J calls originate from TCRdb's pipeline instead of the authors' own analysis. Counted in this sample were about 930,000 distinct CDR3 sequences; approximately 32% of them appeared once. The top ten hold roughly a tenth of the sample.

Donors were 39 systemically healthy Caucasian individuals from Russia aged about 6 to 100 years. Ten milliliters of peripheral blood were drawn from each donor into EDTA-treated Vacutainer tubes. Ficoll-Paque density-gradient centrifugation was used to isolate PBMCs, with at least 7 million obtained per sample. Trizol reagent was used to extract total RNA from the PBMCs, yielding at least 5.5 micrograms per sample. For every donor, an aliquot of PBMCs went through flow cytometry to measure the percentages of naive CD45RAhigh/CD27high T cells. The paper's findings and limits, for the study overall: Donor CMV infection status was unknown, potentially confounding age-related changes in expanded clonotypes. Bulk unsorted PBMC profiling prevented conclusive comparison of naive and antigen-experienced compartments. As age increased, observed TCR beta diversity per million T cells dropped in a roughly linear way, and a significant reduction was already evident by age about 36. The percentage of naive T cells measured by flow cytometry correlated strongly with observed TCR beta diversity. The long-lived group showed more naive CD4+ T cells, fewer expanded clones and increased TCR diversity than the aged group, suggesting age selection. Estimates of total diversity based on one million sequenced T cells were regarded as lower bounds and as underestimates.

The sample was also reused in another study, on T cells of mothers and their children. The second source states: Donors were nine systemically healthy Caucasian individuals: three mothers and their six children. cDNA synthesis consumed the entire amount of extracted RNA, loaded at approximately 1.6 ug RNA in each 15 ul reaction. In the second PCR, sample barcodes and 2-4 random nucleotides were introduced via the M1S primer. More than 8 million TCR beta CDR3 reads were obtained from each mother, and about 3 million reads were obtained from each child. In both related and unrelated pairs, thymic selection shapes the output of TCR recombination in a similar way, with inherited differences having only a minor effect. Normalized repertoire overlap was always slightly but never significantly higher in related than unrelated mother-child pairs. Persistent microchimeric T cell clones were not detected, at a sensitivity of 95 to 100 clones per million clonotypes. The study used deep NGS to compare TCR beta repertoires of mothers and children, seeking features distinguishing related mother-child pairs from unrelated individuals. The mean age was roughly 40 +/- 4 years for the mothers and about 10 +/- 4 years for the children. After adapter ligation with NEBNext reagents, the libraries were sequenced on Illumina HiSeq 2000 with 100+100 nt paired-end reads. To prevent cross-contamination, the mother and child libraries were prepared one month apart and sequenced in separate runs. Each donor had between roughly 450,000 and 2,100,000 distinct TCR beta clonotypes identified. Naive TCR beta clonotypes were estimated from low-frequency clonotypes matched to each donor's FACS-determined naive share, without sorting.

The rearranged segments are TRBV7-9 and TRBJ2-1, and possibly TRBD2, on 6 matching bases. Sequencing used blood. This sequence was found in a middle-aged woman in good health. The CDR3 region: CASNLAGFADAGNEQFF. The base sequence is TGTGCCAGCAACTTAGCCGGCTTTGCGGATGCGGGGAATGAGCAGTTCTTC.